Given below is one T cell receptor beta chain in context. Its antigen is currently unknown. This entry comes from a study of blood T cells in healthy people across ages. The CDR3 length is 15 residues. V dropped 3 bases and J dropped 5 bases, with 15 bases sitting between them. The germline CDR1 and CDR2 sequences are MDHEN and SYDVKM. Study-wide results and caveats: Those diversity estimates obtained from one million T cells were thought to be underestimates. Donor CMV status was unknown, possibly confounding expanded clonotype changes. Whereas aged donors had fewer naive CD4+ cells, long-lived donors had more of them and higher diversity.

Primers used in a second PCR of about 6 to 11 cycles were a sample-barcoded 5' primer and a J-beta primer mix. One entry per CDR3 protein results from TCRdb running MiXCR on the 5' RACE reads. The repertoire holds about 780,000 distinct CDR3 sequences, with around half as singletons. Sequenced: blood. The receptor's source is an elderly man in good health. This chain uses TRBV28 with TRBJ2-3, with D perhaps given as TRBD1 or TRBD2 (6 bases each). Written as DNA, the CDR3 is TGTGCCAGCAGTTTCGGGGGACAACGAGGAGATACGCAGTATTTT. Protein product: CASSFGGQRGDTQYF. The whole variable domain, remainder taken from reference TRBV28 and TRBJ2-3, is DVKVTQSSRYLVKRTGEKVFLECVQDMDHENMFWYRQDPGLGLRLIYFSYDVKMKEKGDIPEGYSVSREKKERFSLILESASTNQTSMYLCASSFGGQRGDTQYFGPGTRLTVL.